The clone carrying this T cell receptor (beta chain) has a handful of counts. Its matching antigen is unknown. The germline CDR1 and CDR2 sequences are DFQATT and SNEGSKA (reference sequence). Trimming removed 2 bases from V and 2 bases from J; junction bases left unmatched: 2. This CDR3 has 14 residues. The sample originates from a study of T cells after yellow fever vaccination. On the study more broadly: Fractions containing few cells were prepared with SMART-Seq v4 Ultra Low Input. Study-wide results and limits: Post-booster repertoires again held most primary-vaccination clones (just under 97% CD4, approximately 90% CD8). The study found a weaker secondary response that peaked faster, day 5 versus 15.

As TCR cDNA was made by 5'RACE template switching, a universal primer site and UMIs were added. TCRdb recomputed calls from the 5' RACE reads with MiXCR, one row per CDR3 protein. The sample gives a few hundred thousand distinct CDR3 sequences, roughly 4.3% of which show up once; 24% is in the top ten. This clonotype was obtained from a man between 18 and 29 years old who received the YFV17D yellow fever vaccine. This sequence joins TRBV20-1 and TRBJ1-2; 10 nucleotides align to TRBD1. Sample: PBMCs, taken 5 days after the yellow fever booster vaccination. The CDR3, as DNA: TGCAGTGCTAGAACGGACAGGGGGAACTATGGCTACACCTTC. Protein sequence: CSARTDRGNYGYTF.